The 28 T cell receptor beta chains reported below all come from one sample, sequenced in a study of T cell repertoires in cytomegalovirus infection. TCRdb re-analysed the reads in MiXCR, keeping a single row per CDR3 protein. In the table there are more than 650,000 distinct CDR3 sequences, 35% to 40% of which are singletons. Sequencing was carried out using PBMCs. Receptors originate from a human donor in good health (CMV status not recorded). Some clones in this sample may be carry-over from other donors' samples.

The chain employs TRBV11-2 and TRBJ2-5, with TRBD2 identical over 12 bases. CDR1 and CDR2 (germline): SGHAT, FQNNGV. CDR3 length equals 15 residues. V lost 3 bases and J lost 5; bases outside the gene matches: 4. This chain's CDR3 is CASSFPTSGRETQYF. CDR3 in DNA: TGTGCCAGCAGCTTTCCCACTAGCGGGAGGGAGACCCAGTACTTC.

The CDR3: CASSHAGSSYEQYF. The CDR3 DNA sequence: TGTGCCAGCAGCCACGCGGGGAGCTCCTACGAGCAGTACTTC. The chain uses TRBV3-1 and TRBJ2-7; TRBD2 is a possible D gene (6 bases). Trimming took off 3 bases at V and 0 bases at J, with 9 bases between the two ends. The germline gives CDR1 LGHDT, CDR2 YNNKEL (reference sequence). CDR3 length: 14 amino acids.

The chain carries TRBV5-1 and TRBJ2-7, with 12 nucleotides matching TRBD1. The V gene end was trimmed by 6 bases and the J gene end by 2 bases; junction bases not matched to a gene: 18. Looked up from germline, CDR1 is SGHRS and CDR2 is YFSETQ. The CDR3 covers 19 residues. The CDR3 DNA reads as TGCGCCAGCATCTTCACCGGGACAGGGGGCCTGGGGCGGACCTACGAGCAGTACTTC. It is translated as CASIFTGTGGLGRTYEQYF.

V gene TRBV29-1 combines with J gene TRBJ1-1; D is perhaps TRBD1 (6 bases). Germline CDR1 SQVTM, CDR2 ANQGSEA. V shed 5 bases and J shed 6 bases, with 10 bases lying between them. This CDR3 has 11 amino acids. The CDR3 DNA is TGCAGCGTTAAGGGGGGGGCTGAAGCTTTCTTT. It is translated as CSVKGGAEAFF.

In this sample, this clonotype turned up a few times. The chain recombines TRBV11-2 with TRBJ2-5, with a tentative D call TRBD1 (6 bases). The CDR3 has 14 amino acids. V lost 5 bases and J lost 3, with 13 bases in between. Germline assignment: CDR1 SGHAT and CDR2 FQNNGV. The CDR3 nucleotides read TGTGCCAGCAGCATCGGACAGATAGAAGAGACCCAGTACTTC. Its protein product is CASSIGQIEETQYF.

The chain uses TRBV28 and TRBJ2-5; D unresolved. Trimming removed 5 bases from V and 7 bases from J, with 14 bases in between. Germline V gene lookup returns CDR1 MDHEN and CDR2 SYDVKM. This CDR3 contains 13 residues. CDR3 DNA sequence: TGTGCCAGCAGTAGCCTTCGTTACGGGACCCAGTACTTC. Its translation is CASSSLRYGTQYF. Full variable domain (rest looked up from reference TRBV28 and TRBJ2-5): DVKVTQSSRYLVKRTGEKVFLECVQDMDHENMFWYRQDPGLGLRLIYFSYDVKMKEKGDIPEGYSVSREKKERFSLILESASTNQTSMYLCASSSLRYGTQYFGPGTRLLVL.

V usage is TRBV20-1 and J usage is TRBJ1-1, with a tentative D call TRBD1 (5 bases). The CDR3 loop spans 14 amino acids. The germline gives CDR1 DFQATT, CDR2 SNEGSKA (reference sequence). V was trimmed by 1 base and J by 5 bases, leaving 14 bases between them. CDR3 amino acids: CSARGPGGGTEAFF. In DNA, the CDR3 is TGCAGTGCTAGAGGGCCCGGGGGAGGGACTGAAGCTTTCTTT.

The chain employs TRBV2 and TRBJ2-7; 8 bases align to TRBD1. The CDR3 sequence is 15 residues long. Unmatched junction bases numbered 10, after V lost 6 bases and J lost 3 bases. The V gene's germline CDR1 is SNHLY and CDR2 FYNNEI. Written as DNA, the CDR3 is TGTGCCAGCAGGGGGTGGCCAGGGGGCTTCTACGAGCAGTACTTC. Translating it yields CASRGWPGGFYEQYF.

The rearrangement links TRBV7-8 to TRBJ1-1; tentative D call: TRBD1 (5 bases). The CDR3 length is 15 residues. V was pared by 6 bases and J by 0 bases, with 14 bases between. Germline CDR1 and CDR2: SGHVS and FQNEAQ. CDR3 sequence: CASSLTGRLNTEAFF. In DNA, the CDR3 is TGTGCCAGCAGTCTCACGGGACGGCTGAACACTGAAGCTTTCTTT.

Details on this clonotype: In this CDR3 the conserved last residue, phenylalanine or tryptophan, is missing, so a read error is likely. The genes are TRBV10-3 and TRBJ1-2, with 9 bases lining up with TRBD1. The V and J ends lost 6 bases and 7 bases, in that order; junction bases with no gene match: 12. This CDR3 region has 15 residues. The germline gives CDR1 ENHRY, CDR2 SYGVKD. Written as DNA, the CDR3 is TGTGCCATCAGCCACTCGGACAGGGGAGTGGGTGGCTACACCTTA. Amino acids: CAISHSDRGVGGYTL.

This chain uses TRBV5-6 with TRBJ1-2; 7 bases are shared with TRBD1. CDR3 length equals 13 residues. CDR1 is SGHDT and CDR2 is YYEEEE in the germline V gene. With 3 bases clipped from V and 6 bases from J, the junction kept 5 bases outside the gene matches. The CDR3 nucleotides are TGTGCCAGCAGCTACGGACAGGCGGATGGCTACACCTTC. This codes for CASSYGQADGYTF. Full variable domain (missing parts from reference TRBV5-6 and TRBJ1-2): DAGVTQSPTHLIKTRGQQVTLRCSPKSGHDTVSWYQQALGQGPQFIFQYYEEEERQRGNFPDRFSGHQFPNYSSELNVNALLLGDSALYLCASSYGQADGYTFGSGTRLTVV.

The chain carries TRBV5-4 and TRBJ2-1, with 10 bases lining up with TRBD1. Germline lookup yields CDR1 SGHNT and CDR2 YYREEE (reference sequence). The ends lost 4 bases at V and 10 bases at J; junction bases unmatched: 11. CDR3 length: 15 residues. The CDR3 loop is CASSTRDRGSQEQFF. CDR3 DNA: TGTGCCAGCAGCACCCGGGACAGGGGTTCTCAGGAGCAGTTCTTC.

V and J are TRBV10-3 and TRBJ1-2, with D possibly matching TRBD1 (5 bases). Trimming took 10 bases from V and 8 from J, leaving 14 bases between them. Germline V gene sequence: CDR1 ENHRY, CDR2 SYGVKD. This CDR3 is built from 11 residues. CDR3 region: CATRSRGGYTF. The CDR3 DNA sequence: TGTGCCACCAGAAGTAGGGGCGGCTACACCTTC.

This clonotype is a singleton in its sample. J is TRBJ1-1 and V is TRBV19; TRBD1 is a possible D gene (5 bases). CDR1 LNHDA and CDR2 SQIVND come from the germline V gene (reference sequence). V lost 7 bases, J lost 8 bases, and 14 bases lay in between. The CDR3 covers 12 residues. The CDR3 DNA reads TGTGCCAGTACAGGGTACACTGACGAAGCTTTCTTT. The encoded protein is CASTGYTDEAFF.

A remark on this clonotype: It may be a read error: a sequence one base away is much more abundant. The chain employs TRBV5-5 and TRBJ1-5, with D hard to call. CDR3 length: 14 amino acids. Germline-derived CDR1 and CDR2 are SGHKS and YYEKEE (reference sequence). V was pared by 0 bases and J by 0 bases, with 4 bases between. The DNA for the CDR3 is TGTGCCAGCAGCTTGGAGCCTAGCAATCAGCCCCAGCATTTT. Translation gives CASSLEPSNQPQHF.

There are many counts of this clonotype. The gene calls are TRBV7-2 and TRBJ1-1; TRBD1 might be the D (5 bases). From germline, CDR1 is SGHTA and CDR2 FQGNSA. The CDR3 is 15 amino acids. V was cut by 1 base and J by 1 base, with 10 bases left in between. This CDR3 reads CASSLVGPRNTEAFF. Here the CDR3 DNA reads TGTGCCAGCAGCTTAGTGGGACCGCGGAACACTGAAGCTTTCTTT.

There are a few counts of this clonotype. The gene calls are TRBV19 and TRBJ1-1; 7 bases are a match to TRBD1. The CDR3 sequence is 14 residues long. Germline V gene data show CDR1 as LNHDA and CDR2 as SQIVND (reference sequence). The junction had 6 bases not matched to a gene; V was cut back by 8 bases and J by 0 bases. In DNA, the CDR3 is TGTGCCAGTGTCGCACAGGGGATGAACACTGAAGCTTTCTTT. It specifies CASVAQGMNTEAFF.

This clonotype turned up a few times. V is TRBV19 and J is TRBJ2-7; D may be TRBD1 (5 bases). Germline CDR1 LNHDA, CDR2 SQIVND (reference sequence). This CDR3 contains 13 residues. V shed 1 base and J shed 1 base, with 5 bases lying between them. The CDR3 protein is CASSIGQSYEQYF. The CDR3 DNA is TGTGCCAGTAGTATAGGACAGTCCTACGAGCAGTACTTC.

Comments on this clonotype: Being one base from a much bigger clone, this may be a read error. The conserved phenylalanine or tryptophan is not found at the CDR3 terminus, so this likely reflects a read error. The chain is built from TRBV7-2 and TRBJ2-7; 7 nucleotides align to TRBD2. J was trimmed by 0 bases and V by 0 bases; bases with no gene match: 5. The CDR3 contains 16 residues. Germline assignment: CDR1 SGHTA and CDR2 FQGNSA. CDR3 sequence reads: CASSLAVGGFSYEQYL. DNA for the CDR3: TGTGCCAGCAGCTTAGCCGTCGGGGGGTTCTCCTACGAGCAGTACTTA.

This clonotype has more than one count but fewer than ten. The rearrangement uses TRBV4-1 and TRBJ1-5; no clear D gene. The length of the CDR3 is 16 residues. V was cut by 1 base and J by 2 bases, with 12 bases left in between. Germline V lookup: CDR1 MGHRA, CDR2 YSYEKL. The chain's CDR3 is CASSQVSLRGNQPQHF. Written as DNA, the CDR3 is TGCGCCAGCAGCCAAGTCAGTCTTAGGGGCAATCAGCCCCAGCATTTT.

The CDR3 DNA sequence: TGTGCCAGCAGGAGTGGACAGGGCGGCTATGGCTACACCTTC. Its protein product is CASRSGQGGYGYTF. This chain links TRBV28 with TRBJ1-2, with 8 bases aligning to TRBD1. The germline CDR1 and CDR2 sequences are MDHEN and SYDVKM. The V segment lost 6 bases and the J segment 4 bases; nucleotides outside the gene matches: 7. The CDR3 covers 14 residues.

This clonotype was picked up many times. This chain connects TRBV11-2 to TRBJ1-1; possibly TRBD1 for D (5 bases). Trimming removed 5 bases from V and 3 bases from J, with 13 bases in between. The germline V gene has CDR1 SGHAT and CDR2 FQNNGV. CDR3 length: 14 residues. CDR3 sequence: CASSPRIRDTEAFF. CDR3 DNA: TGTGCCAGCAGCCCACGGATCAGGGACACTGAAGCTTTCTTT.

The chain has TRBV6-4 and TRBJ2-3, with D tentatively TRBD2 (5 bases). CDR1 is MRHNA, CDR2 SNTAGT, per germline. Trimming shortened V by 3 bases and J by 1 base, and 5 bases separated the two germline ends. The CDR3 is 13 amino acids. The CDR3 bases are TGTGCCAGCAGTGAGCGGGGCACAGATACGCAGTATTTT. Its translation: CASSERGTDTQYF.

This clonotype was found a few times. The chain uses TRBV5-1 and TRBJ1-2; D is ambiguous. V lost 3 bases and J 7 bases, leaving 10 bases between the germline ends. The germline V gene has CDR1 SGHRS and CDR2 YFSETQ. The CDR3 runs to 12 residues. CDR3: CASSSIQFGYTF. DNA for the CDR3: TGCGCCAGCAGCTCCATCCAGTTTGGCTACACCTTC.

V is TRBV28 and J is TRBJ1-1; a possible D gene is TRBD1 (6 bases). The CDR3 is 15 amino acids. Between the trimmed V and J ends, which lost 2 bases and 3 bases, there was a span of 13 bases. Germline CDR1 reads MDHEN; CDR2 reads SYDVKM. The CDR3, as DNA: TGTGCCAGCAGTTTACCCGGGCAGGGGTACACTGAAGCTTTCTTT. It encodes CASSLPGQGYTEAFF. The full variable domain, completed using reference TRBV28 and TRBJ1-1, is DVKVTQSSRYLVKRTGEKVFLECVQDMDHENMFWYRQDPGLGLRLIYFSYDVKMKEKGDIPEGYSVSREKKERFSLILESASTNQTSMYLCASSLPGQGYTEAFFGQGTRLTVV.

In its sample, this clonotype was seen many times. The chain couples TRBV28 to TRBJ2-7; D may be TRBD1 (6 bases). Germline assignment: CDR1 MDHEN and CDR2 SYDVKM. The V gene lost 4 bases and the J gene lost 1 base, with 20 bases spanning the gap. This CDR3 comprises 17 residues. CDR3 protein: CASSSLVRDTNSYEQYF. The CDR3 nucleotides are TGTGCCAGCAGTTCCCTCGTACGGGACACCAATTCCTACGAGCAGTACTTC.

This clonotype was found many times. The J gene is TRBJ1-5, the V gene TRBV7-6; the D gene is possibly TRBD1 (5 bases). The CDR3 is 16 residues long. V was cut by 5 bases and J by 6 bases, with 20 bases left in between. From germline, CDR1 is SGHVS and CDR2 FNYEAQ. The DNA for the CDR3 is TGTGCCAGCAGCCCGGGGGGGGTAGGGATTGCTCAGCCCCAGCATTTT. This codes for CASSPGGVGIAQPQHF.

V and J are TRBV12-5 and TRBJ2-2; TRBD1 agrees at 7 bases. The CDR3 length is 17 residues. Germline CDR1 and CDR2: LGHNT and FRNRAP. The J segment lost 4 bases and the V segment lost 5 bases, leaving 13 bases of the junction unmatched. The CDR3: CASGDLTGDPLTGELFF. The CDR3 DNA follows: TGTGCTAGTGGTGACCTTACAGGGGACCCCCTCACCGGGGAGCTGTTTTTT.